The present entry profiles one TCR beta chain with its context. Its antigen is still unknown. Base qualities are not recorded, but no much larger clone differs from it by a single base. The entry originates in a study of T cell changes during pregnancy in multiple sclerosis (dated by TCRdb to the late 2010s). For context, the study as a whole: In women with multiple sclerosis, the researchers looked at how the T cell repertoire shifted as pregnancy progressed.

V loses 0 bases at its end and J loses 3 bases; junction bases beyond the gene matches: 4. Including cysteine and phenylalanine, the CDR3 has 17 amino acids. This entry keeps only the CDR3 DNA: 51 bases, framed from base 1. From a lookup of the germline V gene (reference sequence), CDR1 and CDR2 are WNHNN and SYGVQD. Library creation used the immunoSEQ multiplex PCR assay. TCRdb limited this immuneACCESS table to in-frame rearrangements with V and J called. A share of clones is missing; checked studies link under half to unresolved V genes, and the rest is unexplained. The sample table records 45,000 to 55,000 clones; about 90% of these occur just once. The ten largest clonotypes hold less than 0.65% of the sample.

The V gene is TRBV10-1 and the J gene is TRBJ2-2; 10 bases in the junction line up with TRBD1. The TCR comes from a female donor with multiple sclerosis, enrolled in a pregnancy study. Sequenced material: CD4+ T cells from peripheral blood mononuclear cells, taken after pregnancy. For the CDR3, the sequence is CASSESTGGADTGELFF. The DNA is as follows: TGCGCCAGCAGTGAGTCGACAGGGGGCGCCGACACCGGGGAGCTGTTTTTT.